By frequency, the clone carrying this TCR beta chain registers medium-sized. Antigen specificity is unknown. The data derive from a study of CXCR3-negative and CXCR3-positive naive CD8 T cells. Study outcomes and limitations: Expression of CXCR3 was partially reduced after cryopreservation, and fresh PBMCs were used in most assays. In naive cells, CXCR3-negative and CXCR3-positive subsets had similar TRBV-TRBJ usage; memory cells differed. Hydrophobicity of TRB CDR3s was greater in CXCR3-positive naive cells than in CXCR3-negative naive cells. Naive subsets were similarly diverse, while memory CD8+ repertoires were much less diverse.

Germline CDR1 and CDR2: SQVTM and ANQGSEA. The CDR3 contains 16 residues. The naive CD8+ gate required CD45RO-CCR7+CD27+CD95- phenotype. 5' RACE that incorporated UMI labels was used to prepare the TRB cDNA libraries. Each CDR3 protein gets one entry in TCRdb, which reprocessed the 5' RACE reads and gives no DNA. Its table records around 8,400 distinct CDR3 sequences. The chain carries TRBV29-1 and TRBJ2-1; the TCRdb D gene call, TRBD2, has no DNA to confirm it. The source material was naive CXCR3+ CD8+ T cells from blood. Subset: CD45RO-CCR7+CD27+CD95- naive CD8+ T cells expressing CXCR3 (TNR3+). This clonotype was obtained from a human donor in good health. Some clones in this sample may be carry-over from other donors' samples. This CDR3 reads CSVEAPTSGRGNEQFF.